This T cell receptor beta chain appears in the sequencing data of a study of CD8 T cells in Susac syndrome. RNA totalling roughly 0.5 to 1 ug underwent reverse transcription with random hexamers. TCRdb reprocessed the immunoSEQ multiplex PCR reads with MiXCR, giving one entry per CDR3 protein. This table holds 85,000 to 95,000 distinct CDR3 sequences, around 94% found once. CDR3 length: 11 residues. The V end lost 8 bases, the J end lost 3 bases, and 7 bases lay between the germline ends. Germline-derived CDR1 and CDR2 are SGHDN and FVKESK. This TCR derives from a human donor with Susac syndrome. The chain uses TRBV14 and TRBJ2-5; either TRBD1 or TRBD2 may fit D (5 bases each). Sequencing used CD4+ T cells from PBMCs. The CDR3 region has the DNA TGTGCCAGCGGGACCAAAGAGACCCAGTACTTC. It translates to CASGTKETQYF. Full variable domain (missing parts from reference TRBV14 and TRBJ2-5): EAGVTQFPSHSVIEKGQTVTLRCDPISGHDNLYWYRRVMGKEIKFLLHFVKESKQDESGMPNNRFLAERTGGTYSTLKVQPAELEDSGVYFCASGTKETQYFGPGTRLLVL.